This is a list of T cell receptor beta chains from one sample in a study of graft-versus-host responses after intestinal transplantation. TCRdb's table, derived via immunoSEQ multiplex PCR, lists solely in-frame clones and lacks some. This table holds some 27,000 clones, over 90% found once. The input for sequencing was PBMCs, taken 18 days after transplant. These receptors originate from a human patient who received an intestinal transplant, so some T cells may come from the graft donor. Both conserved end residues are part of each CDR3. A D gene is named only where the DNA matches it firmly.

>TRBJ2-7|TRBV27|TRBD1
CASSPLLPDRGNGYEQYF
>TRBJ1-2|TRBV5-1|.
CASSFTGFDGYTF
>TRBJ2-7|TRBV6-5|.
CASSYSQGSYEQYF
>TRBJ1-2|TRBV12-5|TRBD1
CASGSPGQGSYYNGYTF
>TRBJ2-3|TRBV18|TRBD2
CASSPGGAGTDTQYF
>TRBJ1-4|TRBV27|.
CASSSAGQIVEKLFF
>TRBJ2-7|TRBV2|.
CASKVNSAYEQYF
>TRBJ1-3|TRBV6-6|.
CASREGNTIYF
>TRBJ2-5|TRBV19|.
CASSTLQGRVQETQYF
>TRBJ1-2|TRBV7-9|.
CASIGSGVRYGYTF
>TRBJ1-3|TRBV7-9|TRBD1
CASSTGQGLGNTIYF
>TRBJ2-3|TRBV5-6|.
CASSLETAGLDTQYF
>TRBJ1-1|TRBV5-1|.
CASSLVGRGLETTEAFF
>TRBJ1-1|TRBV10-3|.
CAISEPRQNTEAFF
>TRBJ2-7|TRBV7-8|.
CASSLLRTDQNEQYF
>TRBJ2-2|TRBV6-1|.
CASSAGDAGELFF
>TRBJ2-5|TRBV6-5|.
CASSLGILQTQYF
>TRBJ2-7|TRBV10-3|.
CAIARGSYEQYF
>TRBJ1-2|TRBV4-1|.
CASSQALGAYGYTF